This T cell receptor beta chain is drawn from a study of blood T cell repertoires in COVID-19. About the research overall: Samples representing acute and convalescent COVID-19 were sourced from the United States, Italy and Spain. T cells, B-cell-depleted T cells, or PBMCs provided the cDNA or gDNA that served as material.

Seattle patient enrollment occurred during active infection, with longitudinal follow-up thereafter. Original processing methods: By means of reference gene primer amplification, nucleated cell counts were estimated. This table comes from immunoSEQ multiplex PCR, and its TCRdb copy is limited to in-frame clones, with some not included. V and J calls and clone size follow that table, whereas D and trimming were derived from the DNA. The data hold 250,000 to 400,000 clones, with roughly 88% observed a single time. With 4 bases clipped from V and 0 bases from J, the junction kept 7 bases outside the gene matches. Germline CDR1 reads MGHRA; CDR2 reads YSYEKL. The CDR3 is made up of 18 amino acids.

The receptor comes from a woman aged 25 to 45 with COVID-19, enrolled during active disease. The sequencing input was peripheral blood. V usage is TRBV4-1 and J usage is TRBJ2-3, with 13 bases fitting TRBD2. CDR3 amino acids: CASSLTSGGPSSTDTQYF. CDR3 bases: TGCGCCAGCAGCCTGACTAGCGGGGGGCCCTCTAGCACAGATACGCAGTATTTT.